This note documents a single TCR beta chain sequence. This entry comes from a study of CD8+ T cells in alopecia areata. Study-level information: The study gave treated patients oral tofacitinib at 5 to 10 mg twice daily.

The authors extracted RNA and reverse transcribed it into cDNA as the sequencing template. Using immunoSEQ multiplex PCR, the repertoire was profiled, and TCRdb retains in-frame clones only, with some absent. The sample consists of under 350,000 clones, roughly 64% of them appearing once. As to treatment: oral pan-JAK inhibitor, 5-10 mg twice daily. Per germline, CDR1 GTSNPN and CDR2 SVGIG (reference sequence). The germline V and J ends were trimmed by 1 base and 2 bases, with 14 bases remaining between them. CDR3 length: 15 residues. The sequencing used CD4+ T cells sorted from blood, collected at week 24, from a patient treated with tofacitinib. The chain combines TRBV30 with TRBJ2-5; D might be TRBD1 (6 bases). The sequence came from a human donor with alopecia areata. The CDR3 loop is CAWSGYQGTQETQYF. CDR3 DNA: TGTGCCTGGAGTGGCTATCAGGGGACACAAGAGACCCAGTACTTC.